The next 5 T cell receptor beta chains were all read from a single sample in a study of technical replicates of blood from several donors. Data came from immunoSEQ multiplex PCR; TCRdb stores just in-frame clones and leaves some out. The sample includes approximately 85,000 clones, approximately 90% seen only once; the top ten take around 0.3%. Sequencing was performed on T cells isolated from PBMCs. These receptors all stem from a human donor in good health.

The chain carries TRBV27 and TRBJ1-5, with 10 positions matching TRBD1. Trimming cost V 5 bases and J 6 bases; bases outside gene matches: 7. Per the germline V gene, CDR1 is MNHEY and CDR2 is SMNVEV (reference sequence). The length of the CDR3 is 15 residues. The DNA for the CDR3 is TGTGCCAGCAGTCCCGGGACAGGGGTAGGTCAGCCCCAGCATTTT. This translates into CASSPGTGVGQPQHF.

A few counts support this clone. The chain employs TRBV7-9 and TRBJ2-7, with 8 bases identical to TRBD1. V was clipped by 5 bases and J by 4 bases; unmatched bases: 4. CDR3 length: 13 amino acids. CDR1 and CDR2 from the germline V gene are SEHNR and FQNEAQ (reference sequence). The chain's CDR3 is CASSPQGAYEQYF. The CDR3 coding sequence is TGTGCCAGCAGCCCTCAGGGGGCTTACGAGCAGTACTTC.

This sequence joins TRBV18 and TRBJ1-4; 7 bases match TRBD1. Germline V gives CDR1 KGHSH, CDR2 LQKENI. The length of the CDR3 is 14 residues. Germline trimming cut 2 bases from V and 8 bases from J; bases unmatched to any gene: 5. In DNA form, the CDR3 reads TGTGCCAGCTCACCAGATGCAGGGGGAGAAAAACTGTTTTTT. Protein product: CASSPDAGGEKLFF.

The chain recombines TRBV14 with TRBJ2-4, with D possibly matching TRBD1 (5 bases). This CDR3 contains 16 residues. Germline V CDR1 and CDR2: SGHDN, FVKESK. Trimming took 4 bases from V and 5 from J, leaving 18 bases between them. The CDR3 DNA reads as TGTGCCAGCAGCCCCCGACTTGGACATGAGGAAAACATTCAGTACTTC. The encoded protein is CASSPRLGHEENIQYF.

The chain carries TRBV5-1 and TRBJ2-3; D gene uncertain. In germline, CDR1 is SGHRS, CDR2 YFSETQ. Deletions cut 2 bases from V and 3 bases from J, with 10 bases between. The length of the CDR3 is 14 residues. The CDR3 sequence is CASSFLYRTDTQYF. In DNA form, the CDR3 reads TGCGCCAGCAGCTTCCTTTACAGAACAGATACGCAGTATTTT.